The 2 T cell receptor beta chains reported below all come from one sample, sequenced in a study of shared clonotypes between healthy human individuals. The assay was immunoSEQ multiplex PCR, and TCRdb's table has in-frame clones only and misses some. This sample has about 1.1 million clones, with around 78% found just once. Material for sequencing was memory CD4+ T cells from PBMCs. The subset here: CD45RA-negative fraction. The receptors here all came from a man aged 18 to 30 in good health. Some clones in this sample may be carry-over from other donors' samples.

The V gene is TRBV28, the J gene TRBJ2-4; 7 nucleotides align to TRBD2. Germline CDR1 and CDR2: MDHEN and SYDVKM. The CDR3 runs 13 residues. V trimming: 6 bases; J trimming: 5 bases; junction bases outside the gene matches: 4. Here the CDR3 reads CASSWGGENIQYF. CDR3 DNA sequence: TGTGCCAGCAGCTGGGGAGGGGAAAACATTCAGTACTTC. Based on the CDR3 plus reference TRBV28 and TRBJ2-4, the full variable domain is DVKVTQSSRYLVKRTGEKVFLECVQDMDHENMFWYRQDPGLGLRLIYFSYDVKMKEKGDIPEGYSVSREKKERFSLILESASTNQTSMYLCASSWGGENIQYFGAGTRLSVL.

CDR3 sequence: CASSLLSGAGANVLTF. CDR3 in DNA: TGTGCCAGCAGTTTATTGTCGGGCGCTGGGGCCAACGTCCTGACTTTC. V usage is TRBV28 and J usage is TRBJ2-6; D remains ambiguous. V was trimmed by 1 base and J by 2 bases, leaving 9 bases between them. Germline values: CDR1 MDHEN, CDR2 SYDVKM. This CDR3 contains 16 residues. Combining the CDR3 with reference TRBV28 and TRBJ2-6 gives the whole variable domain DVKVTQSSRYLVKRTGEKVFLECVQDMDHENMFWYRQDPGLGLRLIYFSYDVKMKEKGDIPEGYSVSREKKERFSLILESASTNQTSMYLCASSLLSGAGANVLTFGAGSRLTVL.